The rows below give T cell receptor beta chains drawn from one sample of a study. Each CDR3 protein gets one entry after TCRdb re-called the 5' RACE reads with MiXCR. This sample yields 4,500 to 6,500 distinct CDR3 sequences, of which around half are seen a single time; less than 4.5% belongs to the top ten. The sequenced sample was memory CD4+ T cells sorted from blood. All receptors derive from a female donor with breast cancer. Both conserved end residues are part of each CDR3.

TRBJ1-2 | TRBV5-1 | CASSTRDSYGYTF
TRBJ2-1 | TRBV5-1 | CASSLNAGLGGNEQFF
TRBJ2-3 | TRBV6-6 | CASSYWSSSGRPDTQYF
TRBJ1-6 | TRBV10-3 | CAIRLDGSGSPLHF
TRBJ1-3 | TRBV7-2 | CASSFMTAPSGNTIYF
TRBJ1-5 | TRBV5-1 | CASSLSPGERPQHF
TRBJ1-6 | TRBV20-1 | CSASTGQGGNSPLHF
TRBJ2-5 | TRBV4-2 | CASSQEGLAEETQYF
TRBJ1-4 | TRBV10-2 | CASRGYAGEKLFF
. | TRBV6-1 | CASSEMQNTDTQHF
TRBJ1-5 | TRBV6-1 | CASSTTGGVQPQHF
TRBJ2-5 | TRBV6-6 | CASSYPAGARAQETQYF
TRBJ2-5 | TRBV5-1 | CASSLGTGQGVSGTQYF
TRBJ2-3 | TRBV20-1 | CSASSRTSFSQYF
TRBJ2-7 | TRBV15 | CATSRRTGGVDEQYF
TRBJ1-3 | TRBV20-1 | CSASIRQSGDTIYF
TRBJ1-2 | TRBV28 | CASSNKGRLYGYTF
TRBJ1-5 | TRBV20-1 | CSARDGRRGGQPQHF
TRBJ2-7 | TRBV6-5 | CASSYKGGGYEQYF
TRBJ1-1 | TRBV3-1 | CASVNRQGEAFF
TRBJ1-1 | TRBV10-3 | CAITQQGNTEAFF
TRBJ2-5 | TRBV5-1 | CASSYGQGGRETQYF
TRBJ2-5 | TRBV7-6 | CASSKQGWETQYF
TRBJ2-7 | TRBV20-1 | CSAPRSGSSYEQYF
TRBJ1-2 | TRBV4-1 | CASSLLGQGDYGYTF
TRBJ2-3 | TRBV5-6 | CASKAGGITGTQYF
TRBJ2-5 | TRBV7-9 | CASSLKILAGETQYF
TRBJ2-3 | TRBV5-1 | CASSLWGRDTQYF
TRBJ2-2 | TRBV6-1 | CASSEQGQGARTGELFF
TRBJ2-5 | TRBV20-1 | CSAWGFGGPRGQETQYF
TRBJ1-6 | TRBV5-1 | CASSLTASSYNSPLHF
TRBJ1-2 | TRBV4-2 | CASSLGQGADYGYTF